This T cell receptor beta chain was obtained from a study of blood T cell repertoires in COVID-19. The CDR3 covers 18 residues. Per germline, CDR1 SGHTA and CDR2 FQGNSA. V was clipped by 4 bases and J by 5 bases; unmatched bases: 12. Produced via immunoSEQ multiplex PCR; TCRdb's table is partial and in-frame only. The table lists fewer than 300,000 clones, roughly 84% of them singletons. The sample comprised peripheral blood. J is TRBJ2-2 and V is TRBV7-2; 11 bases line up with TRBD2. This sequence originates from a woman aged 18-30 years with acute or convalescent COVID-19. CDR3 loop: CASSSFSGRAARTGELFF. The CDR3 region has the DNA TGTGCCAGCAGCTCCTTTAGCGGGAGGGCAGCTCGTACCGGGGAGCTGTTTTTT.